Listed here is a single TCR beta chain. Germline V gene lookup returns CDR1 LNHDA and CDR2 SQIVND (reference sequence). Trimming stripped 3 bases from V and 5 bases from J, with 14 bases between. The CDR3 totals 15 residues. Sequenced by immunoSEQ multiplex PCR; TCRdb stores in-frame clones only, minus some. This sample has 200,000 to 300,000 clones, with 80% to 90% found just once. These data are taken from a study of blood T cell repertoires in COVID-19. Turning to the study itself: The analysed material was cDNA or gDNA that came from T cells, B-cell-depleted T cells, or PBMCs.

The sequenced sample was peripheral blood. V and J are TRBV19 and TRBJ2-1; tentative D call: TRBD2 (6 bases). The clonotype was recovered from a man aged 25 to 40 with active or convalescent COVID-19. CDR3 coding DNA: TGTGCCAGTAGTATTGTGGGCGGGGCCAACAATGAGCAGTTCTTC. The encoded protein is CASSIVGGANNEQFF.